These 27 T cell receptor beta chains were all obtained from the same sample, sequenced in a study of T-cell reconstitution after alpha-beta-depleted transplantation in children. A TCRbeta library incorporating unique molecular identifiers was prepared. TCRdb reprocessed the PCR reads with MiXCR, giving one entry per CDR3 protein. Counted here are about 830,000 distinct CDR3 sequences, approximately 15% occurring once; the ten biggest clones make up around 5.3%. The sample was PBMCs, mostly from graft donor cells, taken 360 days after TCRalphabeta/CD19-depleted stem cell transplant. Receptor source: a male patient younger than 18 who had a stem cell transplant for acute lymphoblastic leukemia, so the T cells may come from the graft donor.

This clonotype was observed a few times. The V gene is TRBV20-1, the J gene TRBJ2-1; the match to TRBD2 covers 10 bases. The CDR3 length is 15 residues. Germline V lookup: CDR1 DFQATT, CDR2 SNEGSKA (reference sequence). Unmatched junction bases numbered 4, after V lost 5 bases and J lost 0 bases. The CDR3 DNA reads TGCAGTGCTTGGACTAGCGGAAGCTCCTACAATGAGCAGTTCTTC. Translation gives CSAWTSGSSYNEQFF.

This chain connects TRBV20-1 to TRBJ1-2, with D maybe TRBD1 (5 bases). The germline V gene has CDR1 DFQATT and CDR2 SNEGSKA (reference sequence). V was shortened by 0 bases and J by 5 bases, with 13 bases between the two germline ends. This CDR3 contains 14 residues. CDR3 sequence: CSAREGRRWYGYTF. The CDR3, as DNA: TGCAGTGCTAGAGAGGGGCGAAGATGGTATGGCTACACCTTC.

For the CDR3, the DNA is TGTGCCAGCAGTGAAAGGGTTTCTTACAATGAGCAGTTCTTC. Translating it yields CASSERVSYNEQFF. The chain combines TRBV2 with TRBJ2-1; D unclear. The CDR3 loop spans 14 amino acids. Trimming removed 2 bases at V and 4 bases at J, with 9 bases between. Germline CDR1 and CDR2: SNHLY and FYNNEI.

The rearrangement links TRBV10-3 to TRBJ2-1, with 7 bases matching TRBD2. The germline gives CDR1 ENHRY, CDR2 SYGVKD. This CDR3 spans 16 amino acids. Unmatched junction bases numbered 4, after V lost 2 bases and J lost 0 bases. This CDR3 is CAISENGGSSYNEQFF. As DNA, the CDR3 is TGTGCCATCAGTGAGAATGGCGGGAGCTCCTACAATGAGCAGTTCTTC.

The chain carries TRBV10-2 and TRBJ2-2; 9 bases line up with TRBD1. V lost 2 bases and J lost 2; bases outside the gene matches: 9. Looked up from germline, CDR1 is WSHSY and CDR2 is SAAADI. The CDR3 length is 18 residues. CDR3 loop: CASSEPKTGGINTGELFF. CDR3 in DNA: TGCGCCAGCAGTGAGCCGAAAACAGGGGGCATTAACACCGGGGAGCTGTTTTTT.

This clonotype was recorded many times. V usage is TRBV7-8 and J usage is TRBJ2-1, with D perhaps assigned TRBD1 or TRBD2 (5 bases each). The V gene's germline CDR1 is SGHVS and CDR2 FQNEAQ. Trimming took off 2 bases at V and 2 bases at J, with 10 bases between the two ends. This CDR3 has 15 amino acids. The CDR3 DNA sequence: TGTGCCAGCAGCTTAAGGGACGCCCCCTACAATGAGCAGTTCTTC. Protein: CASSLRDAPYNEQFF.

This clonotype was detected a few times. J is TRBJ2-1 and V is TRBV15, with a possible D match to TRBD2 (5 bases). This CDR3 comprises 12 residues. CDR1 is LNHNV and CDR2 is YYDKDF in the germline V gene (reference sequence). V lost 5 bases and J lost 9, with 11 bases in between. The CDR3: CATSRSGVEQFF. CDR3 sequence (DNA): TGTGCCACCAGCCGCAGCGGCGTTGAGCAGTTCTTC.

This clonotype was seen repeatedly, ten times or more. The chain recombines TRBV5-1 with TRBJ2-3; D remains ambiguous. V lost 1 base and J 0 bases, leaving 6 bases between the germline ends. CDR3 length: 14 amino acids. Germline assignment: CDR1 SGHRS and CDR2 YFSETQ. CDR3 bases: TGCGCCAGCAGCTTGTCGGACAGCACAGATACGCAGTATTTT. Its protein is CASSLSDSTDTQYF.

This sequence joins TRBV12-3 or TRBV12-4 and TRBJ2-1; TRBD2 agrees at 9 bases. The CDR3 runs 18 residues. Trimming took 7 bases from V and 8 from J; bases not matched to a gene: 21. CDR3 bases: TGTGCCAGCACCTTAGGGGGAGTTAGCGGGAGCGGTTGGGATGAGCAGTTCTTC. Its protein is CASTLGGVSGSGWDEQFF.

In this sample, this clonotype turned up many times. The chain couples TRBV20-1 to TRBJ2-3, with TRBD2 identical over 12 bases. Trimming at V came to 1 base and at J to 4 bases, leaving 9 bases not matched to a gene. The CDR3 loop spans 17 amino acids. Germline-derived CDR1 and CDR2 are DFQATT and SNEGSKA (reference sequence). CDR3 nucleotide sequence: TGCAGTGCTAGAGCGAGGCGCGGACTAGCGGGACCAGATACGCAGTATTTT. This sequence encodes CSARARRGLAGPDTQYF.

This clonotype has only a few counts. CDR3 in amino acids: CASSLGDRGSDTQYF. The CDR3 DNA follows: TGCGCCAGCAGCTTGGGGGACAGGGGGTCCGATACGCAGTATTTT. V is TRBV5-1 and J is TRBJ2-3, with 11 bases that match TRBD1. Germline CDR1 and CDR2: SGHRS and YFSETQ. The CDR3 consists of 15 residues. The V and J ends lost 0 bases and 6 bases, in that order; junction bases with no gene match: 3.

The V gene is TRBV5-1, the J gene TRBJ2-7; D gene unclear. Trimming pared 0 bases from V and 0 bases from J, leaving 10 bases between. The CDR3 covers 15 residues. CDR1 is SGHRS and CDR2 is YFSETQ in the germline V gene. The CDR3 loop reads CASSLEGYLSYEQYF. CDR3 bases: TGCGCCAGCAGCTTGGAAGGTTACCTCTCCTACGAGCAGTACTTC.

Ten or more counts support this clonotype. The gene calls are TRBV5-1 and TRBJ2-1, with D perhaps given as TRBD1 or TRBD2 (5 bases each). The CDR3 is 14 residues long. Germline V CDR1 and CDR2: SGHRS, YFSETQ. The V gene lost 5 bases and the J gene lost 5 bases, with 14 bases spanning the gap. CDR3 sequence (DNA): TGCGCCAGCAGTGTGGGGGACGGGGACAATGAGCAGTTCTTC. As protein: CASSVGDGDNEQFF.

This clonotype was seen more than once but under ten times. The V and J genes are TRBV7-9 and TRBJ2-3; tentatively, D is TRBD1 or TRBD2 (5 bases each). CDR1 and CDR2 from the germline V gene are SEHNR and FQNEAQ (reference sequence). The V gene lost 6 bases and the J gene lost 1 base, with 17 bases spanning the gap. This CDR3 contains 16 residues. CDR3 loop: CASRPSWDRGTDTQYF. Written as DNA, the CDR3 is TGTGCCAGCAGACCCTCATGGGACCGAGGCACAGATACGCAGTATTTT.

This clonotype was seen at least ten times. The chain joins TRBV24-1 to TRBJ2-2; 7 bases are shared with TRBD1. The germline V gene encodes CDR1 KGHDR and CDR2 SFDVKD. The CDR3 is 16 amino acids. Trimming at V came to 1 base and at J to 4 bases, leaving 5 bases not matched to a gene. The CDR3 is CATSDLVTGSTGELFF. CDR3 nucleotide sequence: TGTGCCACCAGTGATTTAGTGACAGGGAGCACCGGGGAGCTGTTTTTT.

The chain joins TRBV4-1 to TRBJ1-1; D is unclear. The CDR3 spans 13 residues. Trimming stripped 3 bases from V and 0 bases from J, with 5 bases between. Germline loops: CDR1 MGHRA, CDR2 YSYEKL. The CDR3 DNA sequence: TGCGCCAGCAGCCAGTTCATGAACACTGAAGCTTTCTTT. It codes for CASSQFMNTEAFF.

The V gene is TRBV12-3 or TRBV12-4, the J gene TRBJ1-2; D gene ambiguous. The V and J ends lost 6 bases and 7 bases respectively, with 21 bases between them. The CDR3 is made up of 15 amino acids. For the CDR3, the DNA is TGTGCCAGCAGCCGAGAACCGAGCCAACCTTCTGGCTACACCTTC. This gives the protein CASSREPSQPSGYTF.

The V and J genes are TRBV5-1 and TRBJ2-7; perhaps D is TRBD1 or TRBD2 (5 bases each). The germline CDR1 and CDR2 sequences are SGHRS and YFSETQ. CDR3 length equals 16 residues. V lost 5 bases and J 1 base, leaving 19 bases between the germline ends. The CDR3 DNA reads as TGCGCCAGCAGACTTGCGTTATGGGGACCGTCCTACGAGCAGTACTTC. Protein product: CASRLALWGPSYEQYF.

This chain uses TRBV6-5 with TRBJ2-7; TRBD2 is a possible D gene (5 bases). The CDR3 consists of 12 residues. Per germline, CDR1 MNHEY and CDR2 SVGAGI. Trimming took 2 bases from V and 7 from J, leaving 9 bases between them. CDR3 residues: CASSYVPGEQYF. The CDR3 nucleotides are TGTGCCAGCAGTTACGTACCGGGGGAGCAGTACTTC.

The V and J genes are TRBV5-1 and TRBJ2-1, with 8 bases fitting TRBD1. There are 14 residues in the CDR3. Losses at the gene ends were 2 bases for V and 8 bases for J; bases not matched to a gene: 6. Germline V CDR1 and CDR2: SGHRS, YFSETQ. CDR3 bases: TGCGCCAGCAGCTTTGGACAGGGTAGGGATGAGCAGTTCTTC. This translates into CASSFGQGRDEQFF.

This chain uses TRBV7-9 with TRBJ1-2, with TRBD1 as a possible D gene (5 bases). Trimming left V 4 bases short and J 4 bases short, with 10 bases between. Germline V gene data show CDR1 as SEHNR and CDR2 as FQNEAQ (reference sequence). CDR3 size: 13 residues. For the CDR3, the DNA is TGTGCCAGCAGCTGGGACGGCGTCTATGGCTACACCTTC. This sequence encodes CASSWDGVYGYTF. Together with reference TRBV7-9 and TRBJ1-2, the CDR3 gives the full variable domain: DTGVSQNPRHKITKRGQNVTFRCDPISEHNRLYWYRQTLGQGPEFLTYFQNEAQLEKSRLLSDRFSAERPKGSFSTLEIQRTEQGDSAMYLCASSWDGVYGYTFGSGTRLTVV.

This clonotype was seen only a few times. CDR3 region: CASSQDVGYRGYTF. The DNA of the CDR3 is TGCGCCAGCAGCCAAGACGTAGGGTACCGTGGCTACACCTTC. This chain uses TRBV4-1 with TRBJ1-2; D uncertain. The V end was cut by 0 bases, the J end by 7 bases, with 12 bases between. The CDR3 extends over 14 amino acids. The germline CDR1 and CDR2 sequences are MGHRA and YSYEKL.

This clonotype was detected a few times. The chain is built from TRBV28 and TRBJ2-1, with 12 bases aligning to TRBD2. CDR3 length: 17 residues. Trimming removed 3 bases from V and 8 bases from J; junction bases left unmatched: 11. CDR1 and CDR2 (germline): MDHEN, SYDVKM. DNA for the CDR3: TGTGCCAGCAGTTTTCCCACTCTAGCGGGAGGGCCAGATGAGCAGTTCTTC. Translated, it gives CASSFPTLAGGPDEQFF. Complete variable domain (other parts from reference TRBV28 and TRBJ2-1): DVKVTQSSRYLVKRTGEKVFLECVQDMDHENMFWYRQDPGLGLRLIYFSYDVKMKEKGDIPEGYSVSREKKERFSLILESASTNQTSMYLCASSFPTLAGGPDEQFFGPGTRLTVL.

The sample holds a few counts of this clonotype. V and J are TRBV20-1 and TRBJ2-7, with 8 bases matching TRBD2. Trimming cost V 2 bases and J 2 bases; bases outside gene matches: 8. The germline V gene encodes CDR1 DFQATT and CDR2 SNEGSKA (reference sequence). The CDR3 contains 15 residues. The CDR3 DNA reads TGCAGTGCTAGACTAGCGGGCCTTAACACCTACGAGCAGTACTTC. Encoded protein: CSARLAGLNTYEQYF.

In its sample, this clonotype was seen a few times. J is TRBJ2-3 and V is TRBV9, with 7 bases aligning to TRBD1. Per the germline V gene, CDR1 is SGDLS and CDR2 is YYNGEE. CDR3 length: 14 residues. The V gene end was trimmed by 3 bases and the J gene end by 4 bases; junction bases not matched to a gene: 5. The CDR3 nucleotides are TGTGCCAGCAGCGAGAGGGGGACAGCAGATACGCAGTATTTT. Protein sequence: CASSERGTADTQYF.

The chain combines TRBV20-1 with TRBJ1-5, with D maybe TRBD1 (6 bases). The germline V and J ends were trimmed by 2 bases and 6 bases, with 17 bases remaining between them. There are 15 residues in the CDR3. Germline V gene lookup returns CDR1 DFQATT and CDR2 SNEGSKA (reference sequence). This CDR3 is CSARSLTGRGQPQHF. CDR3 DNA: TGCAGTGCTAGATCCCTTACAGGGAGGGGTCAGCCCCAGCATTTT.

This clonotype was seen only a few times. V usage is TRBV15 and J usage is TRBJ2-2; 7 bases are shared with TRBD2. Germline V gene lookup returns CDR1 LNHNV and CDR2 YYDKDF (reference sequence). CDR3 length: 15 residues. V dropped 6 bases and J dropped 1; count of bases not matched to a gene: 5. The CDR3 loop reads CATRPTSENTGELFF. CDR3 bases: TGTGCCACCAGGCCTACTAGCGAGAACACCGGGGAGCTGTTTTTT. Combining the CDR3 with reference TRBV15 and TRBJ2-2 gives the whole variable domain DAMVIQNPRYQVTQFGKPVTLSCSQTLNHNVMYWYQQKSSQAPKLLFHYYDKDFNNEADTPDNFQSRRPNTSFCFLDIRSPGLGDTAMYLCATRPTSENTGELFFGEGSRLTVL.